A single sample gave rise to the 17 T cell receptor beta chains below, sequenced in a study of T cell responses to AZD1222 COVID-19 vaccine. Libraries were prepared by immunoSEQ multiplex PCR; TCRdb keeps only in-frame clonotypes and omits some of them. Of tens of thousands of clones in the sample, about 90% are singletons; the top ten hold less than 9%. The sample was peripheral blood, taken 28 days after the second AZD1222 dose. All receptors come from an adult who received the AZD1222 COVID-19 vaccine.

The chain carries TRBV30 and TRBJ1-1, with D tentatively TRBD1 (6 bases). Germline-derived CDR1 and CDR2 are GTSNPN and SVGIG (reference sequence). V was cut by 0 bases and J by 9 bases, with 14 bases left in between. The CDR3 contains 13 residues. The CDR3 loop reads CAWSVQTGGQAFF. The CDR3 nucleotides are TGTGCCTGGAGTGTACAGACAGGCGGGCAAGCTTTCTTT. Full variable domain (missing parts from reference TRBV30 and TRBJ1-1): SQTIHQWPATLVQPVGSPLSLECTVEGTSNPNLYWYRQAAGRGLQLLFYSVGIGQISSEVPQNLSASRPQDRQFILSSKKLLLSDSGFYLCAWSVQTGGQAFFGQGTRLTVV.

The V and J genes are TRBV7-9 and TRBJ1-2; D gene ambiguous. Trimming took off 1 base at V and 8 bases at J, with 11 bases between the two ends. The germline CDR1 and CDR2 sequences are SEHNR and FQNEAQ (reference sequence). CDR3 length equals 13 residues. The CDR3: CASSLGHLRGYTF. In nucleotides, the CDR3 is TGTGCCAGCAGCTTAGGCCACCTCCGGGGCTACACCTTC.

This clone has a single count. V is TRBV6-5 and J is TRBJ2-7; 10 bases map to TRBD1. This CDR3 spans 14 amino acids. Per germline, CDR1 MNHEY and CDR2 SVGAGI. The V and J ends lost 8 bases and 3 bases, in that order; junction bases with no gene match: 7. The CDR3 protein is CASARDRGSYEQYF. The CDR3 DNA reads TGTGCCAGCGCTAGGGACAGGGGTAGCTACGAGCAGTACTTC.

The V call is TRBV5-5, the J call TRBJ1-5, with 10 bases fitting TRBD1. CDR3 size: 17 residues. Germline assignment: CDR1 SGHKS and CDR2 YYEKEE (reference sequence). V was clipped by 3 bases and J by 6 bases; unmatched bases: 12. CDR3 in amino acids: CASSYYSGQGISQPQHF. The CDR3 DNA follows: TGTGCCAGCAGCTACTATTCGGGACAGGGGATTAGTCAGCCCCAGCATTTT.

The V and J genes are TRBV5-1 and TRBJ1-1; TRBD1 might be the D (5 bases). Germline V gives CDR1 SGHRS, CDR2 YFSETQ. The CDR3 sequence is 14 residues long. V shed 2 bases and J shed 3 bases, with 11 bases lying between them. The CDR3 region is CASSFWGLDTEAFF. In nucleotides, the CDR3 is TGCGCCAGCAGCTTTTGGGGACTTGACACTGAAGCTTTCTTT.

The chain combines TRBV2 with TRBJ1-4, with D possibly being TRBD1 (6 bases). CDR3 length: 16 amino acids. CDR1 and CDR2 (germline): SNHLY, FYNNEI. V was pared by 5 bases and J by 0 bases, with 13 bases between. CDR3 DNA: TGTGCCAGCAGTCCAGGGGCAGGGGCAACTAATGAAAAACTGTTTTTT. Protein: CASSPGAGATNEKLFF.

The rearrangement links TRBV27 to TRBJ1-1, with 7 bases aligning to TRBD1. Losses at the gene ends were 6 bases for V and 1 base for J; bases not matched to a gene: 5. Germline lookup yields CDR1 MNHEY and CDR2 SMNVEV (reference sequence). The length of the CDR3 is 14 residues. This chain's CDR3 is CASRWDSSNTEAFF. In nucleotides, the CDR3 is TGTGCCAGCAGGTGGGACAGCTCGAACACTGAAGCTTTCTTT.

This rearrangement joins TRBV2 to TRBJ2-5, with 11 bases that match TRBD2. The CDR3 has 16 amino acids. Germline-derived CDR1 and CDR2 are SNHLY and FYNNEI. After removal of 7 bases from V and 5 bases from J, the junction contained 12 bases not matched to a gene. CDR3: CASNRLEIAGGETQYF. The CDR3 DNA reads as TGTGCCAGCAATCGTCTGGAGATAGCGGGAGGGGAGACCCAGTACTTC.

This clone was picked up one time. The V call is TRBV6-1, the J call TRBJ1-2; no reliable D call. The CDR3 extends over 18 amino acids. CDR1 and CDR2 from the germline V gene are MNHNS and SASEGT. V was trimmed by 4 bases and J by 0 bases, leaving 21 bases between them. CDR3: CASSAALGSALPNYGYTF. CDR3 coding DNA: TGTGCCAGCAGTGCTGCCCTCGGCAGCGCCTTACCTAACTATGGCTACACCTTC.

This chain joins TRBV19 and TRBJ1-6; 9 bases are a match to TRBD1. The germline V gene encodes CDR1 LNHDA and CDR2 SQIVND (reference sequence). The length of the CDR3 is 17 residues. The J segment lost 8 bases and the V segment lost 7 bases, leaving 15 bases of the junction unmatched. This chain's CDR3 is CASKETGTGFGDSPLHF. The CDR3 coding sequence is TGTGCCAGTAAGGAAACCGGGACAGGGTTTGGGGATTCACCCCTCCACTTT.

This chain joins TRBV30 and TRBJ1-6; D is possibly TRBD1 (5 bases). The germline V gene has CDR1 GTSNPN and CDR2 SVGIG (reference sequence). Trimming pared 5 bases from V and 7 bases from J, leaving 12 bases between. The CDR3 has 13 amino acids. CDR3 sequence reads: CAWSTNRNSPLHF. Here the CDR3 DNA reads TGTGCCTGGTCAACAAACAGGAATTCACCCCTCCACTTT. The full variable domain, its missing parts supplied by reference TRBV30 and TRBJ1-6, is SQTIHQWPATLVQPVGSPLSLECTVEGTSNPNLYWYRQAAGRGLQLLFYSVGIGQISSEVPQNLSASRPQDRQFILSSKKLLLSDSGFYLCAWSTNRNSPLHFGNGTRLTVT.

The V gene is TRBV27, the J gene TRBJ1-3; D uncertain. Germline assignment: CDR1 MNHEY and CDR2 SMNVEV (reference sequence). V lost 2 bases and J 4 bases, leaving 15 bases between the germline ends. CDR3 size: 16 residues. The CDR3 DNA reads TGTGCCAGCAGTTTAATGGGCCCACCCTCGGGAAACACCATATATTTT. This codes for CASSLMGPPSGNTIYF.

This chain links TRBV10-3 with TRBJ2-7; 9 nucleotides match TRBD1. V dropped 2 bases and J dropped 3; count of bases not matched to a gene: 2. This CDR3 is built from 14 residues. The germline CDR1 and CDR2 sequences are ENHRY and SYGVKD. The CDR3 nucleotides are TGTGCCATCAGTGAGAAGGGACAGGGCTACGAGCAGTACTTC. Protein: CAISEKGQGYEQYF.

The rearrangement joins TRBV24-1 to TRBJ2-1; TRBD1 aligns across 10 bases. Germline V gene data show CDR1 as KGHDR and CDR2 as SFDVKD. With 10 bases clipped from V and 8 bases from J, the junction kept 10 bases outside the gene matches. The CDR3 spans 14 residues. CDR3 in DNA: TGTGCCACGACCGGGACAGGGGAATCAGATGAGCAGTTCTTC. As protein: CATTGTGESDEQFF.

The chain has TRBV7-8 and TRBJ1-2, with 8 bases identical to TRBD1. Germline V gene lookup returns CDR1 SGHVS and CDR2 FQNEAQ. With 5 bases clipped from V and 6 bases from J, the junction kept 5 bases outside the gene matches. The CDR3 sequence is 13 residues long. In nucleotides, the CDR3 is TGTGCCAGCAGCAACAGGACAGGGAATGGCTACACCTTC. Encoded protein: CASSNRTGNGYTF.

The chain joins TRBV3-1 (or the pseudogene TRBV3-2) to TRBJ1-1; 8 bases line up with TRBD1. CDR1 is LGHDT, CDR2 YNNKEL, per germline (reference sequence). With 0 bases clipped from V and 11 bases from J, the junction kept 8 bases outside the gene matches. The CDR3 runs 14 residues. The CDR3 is CASSQEWTGRLAFF. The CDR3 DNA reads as TGTGCCAGCAGCCAAGAATGGACAGGGAGGTTGGCTTTCTTT.

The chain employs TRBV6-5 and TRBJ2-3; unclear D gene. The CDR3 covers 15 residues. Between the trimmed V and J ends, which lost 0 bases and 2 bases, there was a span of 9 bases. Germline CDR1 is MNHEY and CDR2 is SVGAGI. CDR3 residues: CASSYSWSSTDTQYF. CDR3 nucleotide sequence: TGTGCCAGCAGTTACTCATGGAGTTCCACAGATACGCAGTATTTT.